The clone carrying this TCR beta chain was found once. What it binds is unknown. This sample is part of a study of cytomegalovirus exposure and HLA in healthy donors. Study observations and caveats: In a later analysis, several top co-occurrence clusters appeared linked to parvovirus B19, influenza, CMV and Epstein-Barr virus. Cytomegalovirus status was reportedly diagnosed by the classifier with high sensitivity and specificity. Through in vitro validation, a few CMV-associated chains were shown to be specific for CMV antigens.

CDR1 LNHNV and CDR2 YYDKDF come from the germline V gene (reference sequence). V was shortened by 2 bases and J by 6 bases, with 22 bases between the two germline ends. CDR3 size: 17 residues. PCR amplification relied on 60 Vbeta primers (plus 13 Jbeta primers). Here immunoSEQ multiplex PCR was the method, and the copy in TCRdb shows in-frame clones only, minus some. This table has about 120,000 clones, 60% to 85% appearing once. The origin of this receptor is a young woman in good health and CMV-seronegative. This chain connects TRBV15 to TRBJ1-1; weak D call: TRBD1 (5 bases). The sequenced sample was PBMCs. For the CDR3, the DNA is TGTGCCACCAGCAGAACCCAGGAGGGGAGGGCGAGGGCTGAAGCTTTCTTT. This gives the protein CATSRTQEGRARAEAFF.